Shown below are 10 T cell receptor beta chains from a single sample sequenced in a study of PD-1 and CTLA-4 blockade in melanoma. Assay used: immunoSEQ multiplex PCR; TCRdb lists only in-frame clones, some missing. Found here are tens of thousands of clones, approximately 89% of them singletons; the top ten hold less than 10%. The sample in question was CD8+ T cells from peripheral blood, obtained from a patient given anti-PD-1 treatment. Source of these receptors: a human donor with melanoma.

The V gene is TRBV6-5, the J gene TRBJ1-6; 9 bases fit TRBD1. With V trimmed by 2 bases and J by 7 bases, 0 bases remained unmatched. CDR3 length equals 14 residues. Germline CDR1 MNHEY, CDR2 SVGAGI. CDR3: CASSYDRGNSPLHF. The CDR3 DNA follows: TGTGCCAGCAGTTACGACAGGGGGAATTCACCCCTCCACTTT.

The CDR3, as DNA: TGTGCCAGCAGCGTAGAAGAGGGGTTGAACACTGAAGCTTTCTTT. Translated: CASSVEEGLNTEAFF. The gene calls are TRBV9 and TRBJ1-1; tentative D call: TRBD1 (5 bases). Germline CDR1 reads SGDLS; CDR2 reads YYNGEE. Trimming took off 0 bases at V and 0 bases at J, with 9 bases between the two ends. This CDR3 is built from 15 residues.

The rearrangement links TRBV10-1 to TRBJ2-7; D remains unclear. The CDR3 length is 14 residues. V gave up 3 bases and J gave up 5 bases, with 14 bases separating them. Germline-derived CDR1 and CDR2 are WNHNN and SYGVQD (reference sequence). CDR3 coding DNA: TGCGCCAGCAGTGAAAGGCTAAACTGGGACGAGCAGTACTTC. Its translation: CASSERLNWDEQYF.

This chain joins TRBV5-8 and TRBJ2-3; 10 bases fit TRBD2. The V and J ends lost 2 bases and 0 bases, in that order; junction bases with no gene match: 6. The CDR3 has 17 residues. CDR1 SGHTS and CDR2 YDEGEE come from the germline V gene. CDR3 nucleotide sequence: TGTGCCAGCAGCTTAGCGGGAGGGCCCTATAGCACAGATACGCAGTATTTT. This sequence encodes CASSLAGGPYSTDTQYF.

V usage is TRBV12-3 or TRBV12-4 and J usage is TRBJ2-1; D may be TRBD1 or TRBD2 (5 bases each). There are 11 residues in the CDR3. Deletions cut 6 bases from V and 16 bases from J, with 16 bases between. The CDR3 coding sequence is TGTGCCAGCAGCCCTCCCGGGACGTTATTCTTC. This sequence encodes CASSPPGTLFF.

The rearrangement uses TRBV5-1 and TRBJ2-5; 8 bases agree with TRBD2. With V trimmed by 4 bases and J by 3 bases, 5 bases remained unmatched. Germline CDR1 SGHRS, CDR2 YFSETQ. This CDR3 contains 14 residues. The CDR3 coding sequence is TGCGCCAGCAGCGACGCGGGGGGCGAAGAGACCCAGTACTTC. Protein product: CASSDAGGEETQYF.

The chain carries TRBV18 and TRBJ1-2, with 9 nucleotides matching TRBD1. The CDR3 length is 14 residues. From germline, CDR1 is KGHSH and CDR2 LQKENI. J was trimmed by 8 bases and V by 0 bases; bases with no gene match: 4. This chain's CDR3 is CASSPPGQGGGYTF. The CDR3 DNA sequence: TGTGCCAGCTCACCACCGGGACAGGGTGGGGGCTACACCTTC.

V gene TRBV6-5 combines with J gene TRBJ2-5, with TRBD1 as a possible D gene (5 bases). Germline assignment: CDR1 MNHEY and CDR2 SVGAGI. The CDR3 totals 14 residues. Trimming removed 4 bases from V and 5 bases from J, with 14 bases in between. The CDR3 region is CASSSRQGQETQYF. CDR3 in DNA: TGTGCCAGCAGTTCACGGCAGGGTCAGGAGACCCAGTACTTC.

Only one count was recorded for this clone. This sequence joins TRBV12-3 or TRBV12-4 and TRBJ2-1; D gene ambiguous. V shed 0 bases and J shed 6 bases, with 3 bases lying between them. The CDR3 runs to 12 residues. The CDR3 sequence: CASSLAANEQFF. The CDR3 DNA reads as TGTGCCAGCAGTTTAGCGGCCAATGAGCAGTTCTTC.

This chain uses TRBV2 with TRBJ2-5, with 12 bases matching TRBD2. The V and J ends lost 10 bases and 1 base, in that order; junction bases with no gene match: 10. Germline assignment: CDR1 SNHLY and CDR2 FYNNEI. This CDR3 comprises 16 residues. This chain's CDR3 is CATLEGLAGPQETQYF. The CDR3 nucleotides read TGTGCCACCCTAGAGGGACTAGCGGGTCCCCAAGAGACCCAGTACTTC.